The 20 T cell receptor beta chains below all came from one sample that was sequenced in a study of T cell responses to AZD1222 COVID-19 vaccine. Clones were read by immunoSEQ multiplex PCR, and TCRdb kept only the in-frame ones, dropping some. The table has fewer than 120,000 clones, 70% to 90% seen once. The sample here was peripheral blood, taken on day 0 of AZD1222 vaccination. The source is an adult in good health.

The chain is built from TRBV23-1 and TRBJ1-2, with a weak D call TRBD1 (6 bases). TRBV23-1 is identified as an open reading frame with a role that is uncertain. The CDR3 is 14 residues long. Between the trimmed V and J ends, which lost 9 bases and 0 bases, there was a span of 14 bases. CDR3 loop: CARLGQTPNYGYTF. The CDR3 DNA reads TGCGCCAGACTAGGACAGACTCCTAACTATGGCTACACCTTC.

V usage is TRBV19 and J usage is TRBJ1-6, with D possibly TRBD1 on 6 matching bases. The CDR3 sequence is 14 residues long. The V end lost 4 bases, the J end lost 7 bases, and 11 bases lay between the germline ends. Per germline, CDR1 LNHDA and CDR2 SQIVND (reference sequence). Here the CDR3 reads CASSREDRNSPLHF. The CDR3 bases are TGTGCCAGTAGTAGAGAGGACAGAAATTCACCCCTCCACTTT.

The chain uses TRBV20-1 and TRBJ1-5, with a weak D call TRBD1 (6 bases). V lost 3 bases, J lost 6 bases, and 12 bases lay in between. There are 13 residues in the CDR3. From germline, CDR1 is DFQATT and CDR2 SNEGSKA (reference sequence). In nucleotides, the CDR3 is TGCAGTGCTAGTTCAGGGGTAGGTCAGCCCCAGCATTTT. Encoded protein: CSASSGVGQPQHF.

V gene TRBV15 combines with J gene TRBJ1-4, with a tentative D call TRBD1 (5 bases). This CDR3 region has 11 residues. The ends were cut back, 8 bases at V and 7 bases at J, with 8 bases in the middle. Per the germline V gene, CDR1 is LNHNV and CDR2 is YYDKDF (reference sequence). CDR3 amino acids: CATQGTEKLFF. DNA of the CDR3: TGTGCCACCCAGGGAACTGAAAAACTGTTTTTT.

The chain uses TRBV12-3 or TRBV12-4 and TRBJ2-2; D uncertain. The V end was cut by 7 bases, the J end by 1 base, with 7 bases between. This CDR3 is 13 amino acids long. The CDR3 is CASTRLNTGELFF. CDR3 bases: TGTGCCAGCACCAGACTGAACACCGGGGAGCTGTTTTTT.

The rearrangement joins TRBV4-1 to TRBJ1-3; maybe TRBD1 (6 bases). V was shortened by 0 bases and J by 6 bases, with 12 bases between the two germline ends. Per germline, CDR1 MGHRA and CDR2 YSYEKL. The CDR3 is made up of 15 amino acids. The CDR3 coding sequence is TGCGCCAGCAGCCAAGAATGGGGACAACCAAACACCATATATTTT. Amino acids: CASSQEWGQPNTIYF.

The J gene is TRBJ2-5, the V gene TRBV10-1; D might be TRBD1 (6 bases). The V gene lost 4 bases and the J gene lost 8 bases, with 20 bases spanning the gap. The CDR3 has 15 amino acids. The germline CDR1 and CDR2 sequences are WNHNN and SYGVQD (reference sequence). CDR3 nucleotides: TGCGCCAGCAGTGGACTACAGGGATCCCTGGTAACCCAGTACTTC. Protein: CASSGLQGSLVTQYF.

The CDR3 DNA sequence: TGTGCCAGCAGTTACCGAGGGACAGCGGTGGAGACCCAGTACTTC. This translates into CASSYRGTAVETQYF. The chain employs TRBV6-5 and TRBJ2-5; 7 nucleotides line up with TRBD1. Germline CDR1 is MNHEY and CDR2 is SVGAGI. CDR3 length equals 15 residues. V was clipped by 2 bases and J by 5 bases; unmatched bases: 8.

The chain uses TRBV5-6 and TRBJ1-5; D remains unclear. The V gene's germline CDR1 is SGHDT and CDR2 YYEEEE. CDR3 length: 15 amino acids. V lost 0 bases, J lost 0 bases, and 7 bases lay in between. In DNA form, the CDR3 reads TGTGCCAGCAGCTTGGGCCCCAATAGCAATCAGCCCCAGCATTTT. This encodes CASSLGPNSNQPQHF.

This clone appeared once. This chain uses TRBV7-2 with TRBJ2-2; 10 nucleotides agree with TRBD2. The ends lost 6 bases at V and 0 bases at J; junction bases unmatched: 7. The CDR3 length is 17 residues. Per germline, CDR1 SGHTA and CDR2 FQGNSA. The DNA for the CDR3 is TGTGCCAGCAGTCGACTAGCGGGTGCGACGAACACCGGGGAGCTGTTTTTT. The encoded protein is CASSRLAGATNTGELFF.

The J gene is TRBJ1-5, the V gene TRBV12-3 or TRBV12-4; TRBD1 is a possible D gene (5 bases). The CDR3 runs 13 residues. Trimming removed 3 bases from V and 7 bases from J, with 10 bases in between. The CDR3 DNA is TGTGCCAGCAGTTTTTCGAGGGGCCAGCCCCAGCATTTT. Amino acids: CASSFSRGQPQHF.

CDR3 coding DNA: TGTGCCAGCAGCTTACGGAGGGGGGAGTCCGAAAAACTGTTTTTT. Protein product: CASSLRRGESEKLFF. This chain connects TRBV7-2 to TRBJ1-4; a possible D gene is TRBD1 (6 bases). Germline V gene data show CDR1 as SGHTA and CDR2 as FQGNSA. This CDR3 has 15 residues. Trimming left V 2 bases short and J 8 bases short, with 15 bases between.

V usage is TRBV19 and J usage is TRBJ2-7; D may be TRBD1 (5 bases). CDR1 is LNHDA, CDR2 SQIVND, per germline (reference sequence). V was trimmed by 5 bases and J by 2 bases, leaving 13 bases between them. CDR3 size: 14 residues. The CDR3 reads CASSHLREPYEQYF. In DNA form, the CDR3 reads TGTGCCAGTAGTCACCTCAGGGAACCCTACGAGCAGTACTTC.

The rearrangement uses TRBV5-1 and TRBJ2-2; 8 positions agree with TRBD1. V lost 4 bases and J lost 7; bases outside the gene matches: 6. CDR1 and CDR2 from the germline V gene are SGHRS and YFSETQ. This CDR3 comprises 14 residues. CDR3 nucleotide sequence: TGCGCCAGCAGCCCTCAGGGGGCTAGCGGGGAGCTGTTTTTT. Its protein is CASSPQGASGELFF.

This clone was seen more than once but under ten times. The chain links TRBV10-3 to TRBJ2-7; 8 nucleotides match TRBD1. This CDR3 spans 14 amino acids. After removal of 4 bases from V and 0 bases from J, the junction contained 2 bases not matched to a gene. From germline, CDR1 is ENHRY and CDR2 SYGVKD. For the CDR3, the DNA is TGTGCCATCAGTGCCAGGGGGCCCTCCTACGAGCAGTACTTC. This sequence encodes CAISARGPSYEQYF.

V gene TRBV25-1 combines with J gene TRBJ1-4, with 9 nucleotides matching TRBD1. Germline loops: CDR1 MGHDK, CDR2 SYGVNS. The trim removed 6 bases at V and 3 bases at J, leaving 2 bases unmatched. CDR3 length: 14 amino acids. The CDR3 loop reads CASSRTGANEKLFF. The CDR3 region has the DNA TGTGCCAGCAGCAGGACAGGGGCTAATGAAAAACTGTTTTTT.

This sequence joins TRBV28 and TRBJ2-4; no clear D. Trimming left V 6 bases short and J 0 bases short, with 12 bases between. The CDR3 contains 15 residues. CDR1 is MDHEN, CDR2 SYDVKM, per germline. This chain's CDR3 is CASRSAGLAKNIQYF. The CDR3 DNA sequence: TGTGCCAGCAGAAGTGCTGGTCTAGCCAAAAACATTCAGTACTTC.

The chain links TRBV19 to TRBJ1-2, with 8 bases matching TRBD1. CDR1 is LNHDA, CDR2 SQIVND, per germline (reference sequence). The CDR3 has 15 residues. V lost 4 bases, J lost 5 bases, and 9 bases stayed unmatched. CDR3 protein: CASSTDRAPGYGYTF. Here the CDR3 DNA reads TGTGCCAGTAGTACGGACAGGGCCCCTGGATATGGCTACACCTTC.

This clone was observed once. This chain links TRBV7-2 with TRBJ2-7; TRBD2 matches 12 bases. The junction had 8 bases not matched to a gene; V was cut back by 1 base and J by 4 bases. Germline loops: CDR1 SGHTA, CDR2 FQGNSA. There are 17 residues in the CDR3. The CDR3 here is CASSLGSSGGAGYEQYF. The CDR3 region has the DNA TGTGCCAGCAGCTTAGGTTCTAGCGGGGGGGCAGGGTACGAGCAGTACTTC.

The chain links TRBV4-1 to TRBJ2-1, with D tentatively TRBD1 (6 bases). Germline values: CDR1 MGHRA, CDR2 YSYEKL. The CDR3 extends over 16 amino acids. V lost 1 base and J 9 bases, leaving 19 bases between the germline ends. The CDR3 loop is CASSQVGGPSASEQFF. DNA for the CDR3: TGCGCCAGCAGCCAAGTAGGGGGACCGAGCGCCAGTGAGCAGTTCTTC.